This TCR beta chain stems from a study of shared clonotypes between healthy human individuals. The CDR3 loop spans 14 amino acids. V lost 2 bases and J lost 4, with 11 bases in between. Germline V gene data show CDR1 as MNHEY and CDR2 as SVGAGI. Clones were read by immunoSEQ multiplex PCR, and TCRdb kept only the in-frame ones, dropping some. The sample consists of 2,500,000 or so clones, approximately 93% of them appearing once. This TCR was recovered from a young man in good health. Some clones in this sample may be carry-over from other donors' samples. Sequenced input: naive CD4+ T cells from PBMCs. The subset denotes: CD45RA+ positively selected. This chain uses TRBV6-5 with TRBJ1-2; D remains ambiguous. The CDR3 region is CASSYDGRSYGYTF. In DNA, the CDR3 is TGTGCCAGCAGTTACGACGGCAGAAGCTATGGCTACACCTTC.